The sequence of this TCR beta chain was determined in a study of T cells in Graves' hyperthyroidism and ophthalmopathy. Study as a whole: Blood from the periphery was taken at initial diagnosis, before any treatment.

A patient was excluded if there was uncontrolled infection, other autoimmune disease, pregnancy or lactation. Germline loops: CDR1 SGHTS, CDR2 YDEGEE. CDR3 length: 14 amino acids. J gave up 3 bases and V 4 bases, and 6 bases lay outside the gene matches. As for this clonotype: No antigen is known for it.

Regions amplified from RNA transcripts were the TCR beta CDR3 regions. TCR CDR3 regions were first amplified by RT-PCR with HTBI primers. TCRdb ran MiXCR on the multiplex PCR reads and lists one entry per CDR3 protein. The table shows under 750,000 distinct CDR3 sequences, with around 19% occurring only once. Study results and caveats: A model of 13 V-J pairs discriminated ophthalmopathy from stable hyperthyroidism. Most expanded thyroid clonotypes above 0.001 also appeared in blood.

Sequences were obtained from blood. The source of this sequence is a woman aged 50 to 60 with Graves' hyperthyroidism that later progressed to Graves' ophthalmopathy. V gene TRBV5-8 combines with J gene TRBJ2-7; 8 bases line up with TRBD1. This CDR3 is CASSARTGIYEQYF. The CDR3 DNA is TGTGCCAGCAGCGCCCGGACAGGGATCTACGAGCAGTACTTC. The variable domain in full, completed from reference TRBV5-8 and TRBJ2-7, reads EAGVTQSPTHLIKTRGQQATLRCSPISGHTSVYWYQQALGLGLQFLLWYDEGEERNRGNFPPRFSGRQFPNYSSELNVNALELEDSALYLCASSARTGIYEQYFGPGTRLTVT.